This TCR beta chain was captured in a study of spatial heterogeneity in lung cancer. The CDR3 loop spans 15 amino acids. After removal of 4 bases from V and 9 bases from J, the junction contained 15 bases not matched to a gene. Germline loops: CDR1 SGHRS, CDR2 YFSETQ. Time point: sample taken at primary tumor resection. Whole RNA, which was extracted from tumor, nontumor lung tissue or frozen PBMC, was sequenced without any cell sorting. Samples were donated by 72 untreated early-stage non-small cell lung cancer patients. At least ten counts were recorded for this clonotype. MiXCR, run by TCRdb on the 5' RACE reads, gives a single entry per CDR3 protein. The sample lists some 11,000 distinct CDR3 sequences, 8.6% seen once, with 20% to 30% in the top ten.

The chain employs TRBV5-1 and TRBJ1-1; 7 bases map to TRBD1. The receptor was derived from a male donor with early-stage non-small cell lung cancer. This specimen was PBMCs, taken at surgery. CDR3: CASSPSHGTAGQAFF. CDR3 bases: TGCGCCAGCAGCCCCAGTCATGGGACAGCAGGGCAAGCTTTCTTT.